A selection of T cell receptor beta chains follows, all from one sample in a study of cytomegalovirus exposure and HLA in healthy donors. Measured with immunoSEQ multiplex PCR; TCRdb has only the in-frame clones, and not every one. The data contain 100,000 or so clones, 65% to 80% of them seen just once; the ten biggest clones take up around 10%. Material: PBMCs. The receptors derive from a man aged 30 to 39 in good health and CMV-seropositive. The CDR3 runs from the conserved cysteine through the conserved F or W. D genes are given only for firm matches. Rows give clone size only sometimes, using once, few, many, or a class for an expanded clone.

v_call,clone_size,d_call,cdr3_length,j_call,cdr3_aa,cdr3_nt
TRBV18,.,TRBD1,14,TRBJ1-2,CASSPPTGKVGYTF,TGTGCCAGCTCACCACCGACAGGGAAGGTTGGCTACACCTTC
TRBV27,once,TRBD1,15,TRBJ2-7,CASSPSGQSPYEQYF,TGTGCCAGCAGTCCTTCGGGACAGTCCCCATACGAGCAGTACTTC
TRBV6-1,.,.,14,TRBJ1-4,CASSSGATNEKLFF,TGTGCCAGCTCGTCGGGGGCAACTAATGAAAAACTGTTTTTT
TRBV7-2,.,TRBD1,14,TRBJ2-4,CASSRQGPGDIQYF,TGTGCCAGCAGTCGACAGGGCCCCGGGGACATTCAGTACTTC
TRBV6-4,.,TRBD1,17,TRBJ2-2,CASSDSGQGAHTGELFF,TGTGCCAGCAGTGACTCGGGACAGGGGGCCCACACCGGGGAGCTGTTTTTT
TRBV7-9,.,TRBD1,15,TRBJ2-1,CASSPRGQPANEQFF,TGTGCCAGCAGCCCCAGGGGGCAACCGGCTAATGAGCAGTTCTTC
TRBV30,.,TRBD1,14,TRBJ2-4,CAWSVQGAKNIQYF,TGTGCCTGGAGTGTACAGGGGGCCAAAAACATTCAGTACTTC
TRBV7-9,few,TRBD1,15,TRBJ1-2,CSSSFGQGGVYGYTF,TGTTCCAGCAGCTTTGGACAGGGGGGGGTCTATGGCTACACCTTC
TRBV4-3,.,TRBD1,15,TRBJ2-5,CASSQGTGAQETQYF,TGCGCCAGCAGCCAAGGAACAGGGGCACAAGAGACCCAGTACTTC
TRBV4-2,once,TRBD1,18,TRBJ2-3,CASSQADEGAYGPDTQYF,TGTGCCAGCAGCCAAGCGGACGAGGGGGCGTATGGTCCCGATACGCAGTATTTT
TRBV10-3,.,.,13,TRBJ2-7,CAIRGGGPDEQYF,TGTGCCATCAGGGGAGGTGGGCCCGACGAGCAGTACTTC
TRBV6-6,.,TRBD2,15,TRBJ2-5,CASILGGGSGGTQYF,TGTGCCAGCATCCTGGGTGGGGGATCGGGGGGGACCCAGTACTTC
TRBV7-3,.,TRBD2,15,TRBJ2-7,CASSPYGGGTYEQYF,TGTGCCAGCAGCCCCTATGGCGGGGGGACCTACGAGCAGTACTTC
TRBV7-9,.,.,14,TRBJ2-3,CASSPSLATDTQYF,TGTGCCAGCAGCCCAAGCCTAGCCACAGATACGCAGTATTTT
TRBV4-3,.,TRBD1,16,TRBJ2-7,CASSPGQGAMSYEQYF,TGCGCCAGCAGCCCCGGACAGGGGGCTATGTCCTACGAGCAGTACTTC
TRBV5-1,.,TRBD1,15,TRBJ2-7,CASSFDGTGGVEQYF,TGCGCCAGCAGCTTTGACGGGACAGGGGGCGTCGAGCAGTACTTC
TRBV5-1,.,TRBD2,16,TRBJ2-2,CASSWTSRGGTGELFF,TGCGCCAGCAGCTGGACTAGCCGCGGGGGCACCGGGGAGCTGTTTTTT
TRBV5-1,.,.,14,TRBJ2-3,CASRSGVSTDTQYF,TGCGCCAGCAGGTCAGGGGTGAGCACAGATACGCAGTATTTT
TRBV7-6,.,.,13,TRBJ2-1,CASSLSVFNEQFF,TGTGCCAGCAGCTTGTCAGTCTTCAATGAGCAGTTCTTC
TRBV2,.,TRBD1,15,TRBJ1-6,CASRRTDRANSPLHF,TGTGCCAGCAGGAGGACTGACAGGGCGAATTCACCCCTCCACTTT
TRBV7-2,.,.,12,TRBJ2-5,CASSHAAETQYF,TGTGCCAGCAGCCACGCAGCGGAGACCCAGTACTTC
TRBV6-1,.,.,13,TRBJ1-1,CASSDTVNTEAFF,TGTGCCAGCAGTGACACGGTGAACACTGAAGCTTTCTTT
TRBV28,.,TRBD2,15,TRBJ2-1,CASSSQGLARHEQFF,TGTGCCAGCAGTTCCCAGGGACTAGCGCGTCATGAGCAGTTCTTC
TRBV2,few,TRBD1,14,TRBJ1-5,CASSEQGAGLPQHF,TGTGCCAGCAGTGAACAGGGGGCCGGATTGCCCCAGCATTTT
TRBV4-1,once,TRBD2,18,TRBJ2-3,CASSQGAGVGPGTDTQYF,TGCGCCAGCAGCCAAGGTGCGGGGGTGGGCCCTGGGACAGATACGCAGTATTTT
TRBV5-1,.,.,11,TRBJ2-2,CASTITGELFF,TGCGCCAGCACCATTACCGGGGAGCTGTTTTTT
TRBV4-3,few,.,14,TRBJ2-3,CASSQMRVTDTQYF,TGCGCCAGCAGCCAAATGCGCGTCACAGATACGCAGTATTTT
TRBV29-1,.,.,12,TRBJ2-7,CSVKTGSYEQYF,TGCAGCGTGAAGACAGGCTCCTACGAGCAGTACTTC
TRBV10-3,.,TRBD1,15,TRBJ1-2,CAISDSDRTGRGYTF,TGTGCCATCAGTGATTCGGACAGGACGGGACGTGGCTACACCTTC
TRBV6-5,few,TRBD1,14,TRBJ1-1,CASSETTGSTEAFF,TGTGCCAGCAGTGAAACGACAGGGAGCACTGAAGCTTTCTTT
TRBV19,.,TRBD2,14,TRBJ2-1,CASSIATSSNEQFF,TGTGCCAGTAGTATAGCGACTAGCTCGAATGAGCAGTTCTTC
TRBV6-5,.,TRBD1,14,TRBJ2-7,CASSLNRGSYEQYF,TGTGCCAGCAGTTTAAACAGGGGTTCCTACGAGCAGTACTTC
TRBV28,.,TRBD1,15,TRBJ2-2,CASSVGTEHTGELFF,TGTGCCAGCAGTGTGGGGACAGAGCACACCGGGGAGCTGTTTTTT
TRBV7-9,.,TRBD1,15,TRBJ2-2,CASSSTGGNTGELFF,TGTGCCAGCAGCTCGACAGGGGGCAACACCGGGGAGCTGTTTTTT
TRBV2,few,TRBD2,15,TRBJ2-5,CASTPALAGEETQYF,TGTGCCAGCACTCCGGCGCTAGCGGGTGAGGAGACCCAGTACTTC
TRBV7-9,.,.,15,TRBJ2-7,CASSPSGISSYEQYF,TGTGCCAGCAGCCCGAGCGGAATCAGCTCCTACGAGCAGTACTTC
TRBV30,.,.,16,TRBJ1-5,CAWSVGLGRRTQPQHF,TGTGCCTGGAGTGTTGGTCTCGGCAGGCGTACTCAGCCCCAGCATTTT
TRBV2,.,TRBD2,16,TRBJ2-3,CASSEVAGGGRDTQYF,TGTGCCAGCAGTGAAGTAGCGGGGGGTGGGAGAGATACGCAGTATTTT
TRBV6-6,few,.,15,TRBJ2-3,CASSYEGLRTDTQYF,TGTGCCAGCAGTTACGAGGGACTCCGCACAGATACGCAGTATTTT
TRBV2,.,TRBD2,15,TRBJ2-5,CASSERGLAGETQYF,TGTGCCAGCAGCGAACGTGGACTAGCGGGAGAGACCCAGTACTTC
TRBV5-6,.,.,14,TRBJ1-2,CASSLRETGFGYTF,TGTGCCAGCAGCTTAAGGGAAACGGGGTTTGGCTACACCTTC
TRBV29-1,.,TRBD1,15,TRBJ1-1,CSVELGTGWNTEAFF,TGCAGCGTTGAGCTCGGGACAGGTTGGAACACTGAAGCTTTCTTT
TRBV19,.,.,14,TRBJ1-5,CASNAGPFNQPQHF,TGTGCCAGTAATGCAGGGCCCTTTAATCAGCCCCAGCATTTT
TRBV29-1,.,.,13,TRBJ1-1,CSACGHRNTEAFF,TGCAGCGCCTGTGGGCACCGGAACACTGAAGCTTTCTTT
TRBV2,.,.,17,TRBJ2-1,CAIFFRTDAYLYNEQFF,TGTGCCATTTTTTTTCGGACAGACGCCTACCTCTACAATGAGCAGTTCTTC
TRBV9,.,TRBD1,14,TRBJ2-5,CASSDRTGEETQYF,TGTGCCAGCAGCGACCGGACAGGGGAAGAGACCCAGTACTTC
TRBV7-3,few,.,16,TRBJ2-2,CASSLTTYSHTGELFF,TGTGCCAGCAGCTTAACGACTTATTCCCACACCGGGGAGCTGTTTTTT
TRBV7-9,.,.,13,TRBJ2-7,CASSSVFSYEQYF,TGTGCCAGCAGCTCGGTGTTCTCCTACGAGCAGTACTTC
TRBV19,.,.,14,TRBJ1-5,CASTPWEGYQPQHF,TGTGCCAGTACCCCGTGGGAGGGTTATCAGCCCCAGCATTTT